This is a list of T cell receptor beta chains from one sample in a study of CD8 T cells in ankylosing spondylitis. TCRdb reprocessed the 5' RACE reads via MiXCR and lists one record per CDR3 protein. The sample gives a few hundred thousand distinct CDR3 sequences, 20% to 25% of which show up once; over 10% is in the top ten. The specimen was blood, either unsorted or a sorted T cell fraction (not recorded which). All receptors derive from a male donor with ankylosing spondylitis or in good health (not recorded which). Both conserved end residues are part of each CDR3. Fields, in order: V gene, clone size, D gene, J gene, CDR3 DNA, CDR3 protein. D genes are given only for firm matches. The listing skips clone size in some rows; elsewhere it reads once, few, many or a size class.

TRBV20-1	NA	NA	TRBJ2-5	TGCAGTGCTACTTACCTCGCCCTGGGCAGCCAAGAGACCCAGTACTTC	CSATYLALGSQETQYF
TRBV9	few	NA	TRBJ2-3	TGTGCCAGCAGCGTAGAAGGGGGAGATACGCAGTATTTT	CASSVEGGDTQYF
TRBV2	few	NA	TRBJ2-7	TGTGCCAGCAGTGAGACAAGGACCTACGAGCAGTACTTC	CASSETRTYEQYF
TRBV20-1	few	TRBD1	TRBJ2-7	TGCAGTGCTAGGCCCGGCGGGACAGGGATCGACGAGCAGTACTTC	CSARPGGTGIDEQYF
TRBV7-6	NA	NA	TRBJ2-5	TGTGCCAGCAGCTCCGGGACCCAATTTTTGGAGACCCAGTACTTC	CASSSGTQFLETQYF
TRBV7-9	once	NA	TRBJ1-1	TGTGCCAGCAGCTTACCAGGGGCTGAAGCTTTCTTT	CASSLPGAEAFF
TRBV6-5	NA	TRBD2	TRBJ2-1	TGTGCCAGCAGTACTCGGACTAGCGACTCCTACAATGAGCAGTTCTTC	CASSTRTSDSYNEQFF
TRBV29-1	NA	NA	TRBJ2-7	TGCAGCGTGACCACCCAAGATTTGACAGTGAACTTC	CSVTTQDLTVNF
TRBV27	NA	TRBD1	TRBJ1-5	TGTGCCAGCAGTTTAGGGACAGGGGGAACTCAGCCCCAGCATTTT	CASSLGTGGTQPQHF
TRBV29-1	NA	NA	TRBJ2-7	TGCAGCGCCAAAGGCAGCTACGAGCAGTACTTC	CSAKGSYEQYF
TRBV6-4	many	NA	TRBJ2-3	TGTGCCAGCAGCCTCCGGGGGGCTTCAGATACGCAGTATTTT	CASSLRGASDTQYF
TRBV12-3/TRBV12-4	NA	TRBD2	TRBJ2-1	TGTGCCAGCAGTCTAGCGGGTTTCCATGAGCAGTTCTTC	CASSLAGFHEQFF
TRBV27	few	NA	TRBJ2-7	TGTGCCAGCAGTAGTTCCTGGGGGCGATACGAGCAGTACTTC	CASSSSWGRYEQYF
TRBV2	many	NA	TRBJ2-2	TGTGCCAGCAGTGAAGGACGTATTGCTCCCGGGGAGCTGTTTTTT	CASSEGRIAPGELFF
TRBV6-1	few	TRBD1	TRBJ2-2	TGTGCCAGCAACTACCAGGGGGCTGGCACCGGGGAGCTGTTTTTT	CASNYQGAGTGELFF
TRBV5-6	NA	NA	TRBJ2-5	TGTGCCAGCAGCATAGCGGAGCTCCAAGAGACCCAGTACTTC	CASSIAELQETQYF
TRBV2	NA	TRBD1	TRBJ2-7	TGTGCCAGCAGTGACCCGACAGGGGGACTGTACGAGCAGTACTTC	CASSDPTGGLYEQYF
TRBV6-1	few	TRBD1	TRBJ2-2	TGTGCCAGCAGTGGACAGGGGATGGCTGGGGGGGAGCTGTTTTTT	CASSGQGMAGGELFF
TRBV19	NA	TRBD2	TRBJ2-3	TGTGCCAGTAGTATGAGGGGGTGGACTAGCGGGGGCCGCACAGATACGCAGTATTTT	CASSMRGWTSGGRTDTQYF
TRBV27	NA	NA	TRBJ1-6	TGTGCCAGCAGCCTAAAGTGGTCCTATAATTCACCCCTCCACTTT	CASSLKWSYNSPLHF
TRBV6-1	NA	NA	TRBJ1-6	TGTGCCAGCAGGCCGGGAATATATAATTCACCCCTCCACTTT	CASRPGIYNSPLHF
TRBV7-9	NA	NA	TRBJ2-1	TGTGCCAGCAGCTCGCGGGATGCCTACAATGAGCAGTTCTTC	CASSSRDAYNEQFF